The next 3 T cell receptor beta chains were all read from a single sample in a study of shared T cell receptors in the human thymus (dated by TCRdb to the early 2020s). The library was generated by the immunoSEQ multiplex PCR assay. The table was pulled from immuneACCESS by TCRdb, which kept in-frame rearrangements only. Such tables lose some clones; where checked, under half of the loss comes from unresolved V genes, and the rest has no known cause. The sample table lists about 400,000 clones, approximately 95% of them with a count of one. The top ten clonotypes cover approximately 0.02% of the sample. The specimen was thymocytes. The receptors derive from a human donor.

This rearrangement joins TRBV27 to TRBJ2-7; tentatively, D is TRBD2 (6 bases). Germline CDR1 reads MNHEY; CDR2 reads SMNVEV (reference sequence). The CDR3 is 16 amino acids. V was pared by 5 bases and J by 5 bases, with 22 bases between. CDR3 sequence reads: CASSPPHAGSPDEQYF. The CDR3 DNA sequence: TGTGCCAGCAGTCCGCCCCACGCGGGATCCCCGGACGAGCAGTACTTC.

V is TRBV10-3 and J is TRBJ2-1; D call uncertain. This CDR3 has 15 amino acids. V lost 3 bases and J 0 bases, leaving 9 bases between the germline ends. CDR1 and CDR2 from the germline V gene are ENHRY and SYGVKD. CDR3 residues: CAISEWASSYNEQFF. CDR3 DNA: TGTGCCATCAGTGAATGGGCTAGCTCCTACAATGAGCAGTTCTTC.

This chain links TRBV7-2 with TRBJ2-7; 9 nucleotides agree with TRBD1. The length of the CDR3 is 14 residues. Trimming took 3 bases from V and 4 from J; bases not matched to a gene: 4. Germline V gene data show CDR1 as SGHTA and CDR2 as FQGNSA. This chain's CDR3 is CASSFRDRAYEQYF. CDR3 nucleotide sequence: TGTGCCAGCAGCTTCCGGGACAGGGCTTACGAGCAGTACTTC.